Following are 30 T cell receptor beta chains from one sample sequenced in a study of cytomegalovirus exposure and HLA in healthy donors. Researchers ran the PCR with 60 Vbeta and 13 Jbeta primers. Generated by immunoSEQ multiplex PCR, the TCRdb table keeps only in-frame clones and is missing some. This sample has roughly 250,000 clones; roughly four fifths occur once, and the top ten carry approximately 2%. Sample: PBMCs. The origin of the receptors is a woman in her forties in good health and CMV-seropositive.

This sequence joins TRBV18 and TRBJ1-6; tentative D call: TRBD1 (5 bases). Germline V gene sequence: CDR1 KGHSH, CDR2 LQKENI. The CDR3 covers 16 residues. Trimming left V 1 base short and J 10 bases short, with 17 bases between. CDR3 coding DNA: TGTGCCAGCTCACCACAGTTAGCTGGACAACAATCACCCCTCCACTTT. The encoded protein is CASSPQLAGQQSPLHF. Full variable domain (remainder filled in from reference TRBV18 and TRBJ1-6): NAGVMQNPRHLVRRRGQEARLRCSPMKGHSHVYWYRQLPEEGLKFMVYLQKENIIDESGMPKERFSAEFPKEGPSILRIQQVVRGDSAAYFCASSPQLAGQQSPLHFGNGTRLTVT.

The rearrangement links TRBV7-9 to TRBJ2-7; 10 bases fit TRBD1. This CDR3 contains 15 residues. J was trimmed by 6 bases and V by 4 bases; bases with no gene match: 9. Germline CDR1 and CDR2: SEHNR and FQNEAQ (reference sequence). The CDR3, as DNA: TGTGCCAGCAGCTCGGGACAGGGGATTCTCCTCGAGCAGTACTTC. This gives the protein CASSSGQGILLEQYF.

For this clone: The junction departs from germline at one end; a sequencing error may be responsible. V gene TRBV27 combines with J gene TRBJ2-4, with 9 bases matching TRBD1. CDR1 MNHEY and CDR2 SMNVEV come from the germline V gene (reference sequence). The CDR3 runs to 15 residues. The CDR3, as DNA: TGTGCCAGCAGTCCCCAACAGGGGGCCAAAAACAGTCAGTACTTC. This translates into CASSPQQGAKNSQYF.

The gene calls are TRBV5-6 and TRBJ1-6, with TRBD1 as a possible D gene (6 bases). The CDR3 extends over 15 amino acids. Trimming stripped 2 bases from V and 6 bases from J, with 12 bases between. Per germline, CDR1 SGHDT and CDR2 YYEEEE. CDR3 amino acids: CASSFQGIVNSPLHF. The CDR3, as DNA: TGTGCCAGCAGCTTTCAGGGGATCGTTAATTCACCCCTCCACTTT.

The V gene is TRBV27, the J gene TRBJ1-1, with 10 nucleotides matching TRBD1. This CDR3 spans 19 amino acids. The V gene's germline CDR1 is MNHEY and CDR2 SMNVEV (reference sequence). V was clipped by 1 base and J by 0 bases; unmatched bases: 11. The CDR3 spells CASSLLNPGTGVLNTEAFF. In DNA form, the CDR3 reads TGTGCCAGCAGTTTATTGAATCCCGGGACAGGGGTCTTGAACACTGAAGCTTTCTTT.

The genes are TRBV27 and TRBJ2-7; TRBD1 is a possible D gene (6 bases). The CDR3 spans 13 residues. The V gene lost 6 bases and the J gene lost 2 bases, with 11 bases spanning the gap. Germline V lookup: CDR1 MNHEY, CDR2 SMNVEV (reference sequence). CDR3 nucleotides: TGTGCCAGCAGCCAGGGGTTCACCTACGAGCAGTACTTC. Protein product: CASSQGFTYEQYF.

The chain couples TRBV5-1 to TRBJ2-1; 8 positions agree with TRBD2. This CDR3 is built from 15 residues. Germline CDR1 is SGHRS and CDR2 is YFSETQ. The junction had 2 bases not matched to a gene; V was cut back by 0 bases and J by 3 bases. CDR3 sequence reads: CASSLEREHYNEQFF. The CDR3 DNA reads TGCGCCAGCAGCTTGGAGCGGGAGCACTACAATGAGCAGTTCTTC.

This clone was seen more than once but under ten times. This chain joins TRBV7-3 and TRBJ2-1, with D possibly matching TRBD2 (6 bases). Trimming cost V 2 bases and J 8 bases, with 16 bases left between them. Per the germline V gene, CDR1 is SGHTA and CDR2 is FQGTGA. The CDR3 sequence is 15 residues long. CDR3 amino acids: CASSLWGSREDEQFF. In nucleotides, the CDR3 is TGTGCCAGCAGCTTATGGGGGTCCAGGGAGGATGAGCAGTTCTTC. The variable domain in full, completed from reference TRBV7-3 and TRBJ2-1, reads GAGVSQTPSNKVTEKGKYVELRCDPISGHTALYWYRQSLGQGPEFLIYFQGTGAADDSGLPNDRFFAVRPEGSVSTLKIQRTERGDSAVYLCASSLWGSREDEQFFGPGTRLTVL.

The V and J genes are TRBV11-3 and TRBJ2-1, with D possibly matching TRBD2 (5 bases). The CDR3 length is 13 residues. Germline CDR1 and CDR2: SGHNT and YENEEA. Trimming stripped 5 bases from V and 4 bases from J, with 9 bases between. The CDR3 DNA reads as TGTGCCAGCAGCCTCGGGGTTTACAATGAGCAGTTCTTC. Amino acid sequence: CASSLGVYNEQFF.

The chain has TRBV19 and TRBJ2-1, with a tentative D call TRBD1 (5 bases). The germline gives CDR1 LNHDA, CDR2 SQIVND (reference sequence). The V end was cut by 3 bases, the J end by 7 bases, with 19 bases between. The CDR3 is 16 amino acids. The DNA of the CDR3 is TGTGCCAGTAGTATTTTCAGGGTAAGATCTGTGAATGAGCAGTTCTTC. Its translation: CASSIFRVRSVNEQFF.

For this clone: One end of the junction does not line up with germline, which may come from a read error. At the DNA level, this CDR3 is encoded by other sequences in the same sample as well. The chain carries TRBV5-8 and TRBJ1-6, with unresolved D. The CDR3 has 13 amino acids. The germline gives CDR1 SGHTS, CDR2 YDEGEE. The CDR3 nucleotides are TGTGCCAGCAGCTTTCAGGTTGATTCCCCCCTCCACTTT. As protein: CASSFQVDSPLHF.

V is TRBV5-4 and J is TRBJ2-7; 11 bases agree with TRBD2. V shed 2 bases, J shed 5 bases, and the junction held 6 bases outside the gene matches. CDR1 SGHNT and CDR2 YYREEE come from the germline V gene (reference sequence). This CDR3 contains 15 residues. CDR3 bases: TGTGCCAGCAGCTTTAGCGGGAGGGCCGGCCACGAGCAGTACTTC. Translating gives CASSFSGRAGHEQYF. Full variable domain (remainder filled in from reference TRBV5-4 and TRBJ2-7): ETGVTQSPTHLIKTRGQQVTLRCSSQSGHNTVSWYQQALGQGPQFIFQYYREEENGRGNFPPRFSGLQFPNYSSELNVNALELDDSALYLCASSFSGRAGHEQYFGPGTRLTVT.

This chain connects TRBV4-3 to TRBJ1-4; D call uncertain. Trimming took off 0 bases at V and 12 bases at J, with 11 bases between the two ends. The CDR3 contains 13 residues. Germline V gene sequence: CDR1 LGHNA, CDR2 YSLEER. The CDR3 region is CASSQEWRDELFF. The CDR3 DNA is TGCGCCAGCAGCCAAGAGTGGAGGGATGAACTGTTTTTT.

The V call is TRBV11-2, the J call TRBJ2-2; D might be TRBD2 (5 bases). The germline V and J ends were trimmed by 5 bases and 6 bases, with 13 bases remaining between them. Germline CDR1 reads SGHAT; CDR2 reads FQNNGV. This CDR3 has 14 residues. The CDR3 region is CASSPGLKAGELFF. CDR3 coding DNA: TGTGCCAGCAGCCCCGGACTTAAGGCCGGGGAGCTGTTTTTT.

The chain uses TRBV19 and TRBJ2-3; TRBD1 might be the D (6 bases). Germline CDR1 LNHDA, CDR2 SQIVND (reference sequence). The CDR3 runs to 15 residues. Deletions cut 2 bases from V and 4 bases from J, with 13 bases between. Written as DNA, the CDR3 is TGTGCCAGTAGTATATCAGGGGTTCGTGCAGATACGCAGTATTTT. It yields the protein CASSISGVRADTQYF.

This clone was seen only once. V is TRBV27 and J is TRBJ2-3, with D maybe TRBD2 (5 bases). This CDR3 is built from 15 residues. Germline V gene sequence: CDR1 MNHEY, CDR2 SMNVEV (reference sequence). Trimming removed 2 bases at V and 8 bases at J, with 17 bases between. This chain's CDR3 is CASSLPGRGYGTQYF. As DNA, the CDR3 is TGTGCCAGCAGTTTACCAGGACGCGGGTATGGTACGCAGTATTTT.

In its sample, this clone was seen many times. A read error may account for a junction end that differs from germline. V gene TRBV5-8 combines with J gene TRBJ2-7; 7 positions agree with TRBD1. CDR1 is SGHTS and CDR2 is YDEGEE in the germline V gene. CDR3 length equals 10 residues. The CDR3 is CASSLQTGNF. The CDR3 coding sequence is TGTGCCAGCAGCCTCCAGACAGGGAACTTC.

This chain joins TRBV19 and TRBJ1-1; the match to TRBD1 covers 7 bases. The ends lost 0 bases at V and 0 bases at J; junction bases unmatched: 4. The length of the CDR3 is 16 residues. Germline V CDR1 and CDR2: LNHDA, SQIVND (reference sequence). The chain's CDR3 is CASSIDRQGMNTEAFF. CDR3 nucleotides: TGTGCCAGTAGTATAGATCGACAGGGCATGAACACTGAAGCTTTCTTT.

CDR3 in DNA: TGTGCCAGCAGCCTTGTAGGACAGGGAATAACCAATGAGCAGTTCTTC. It translates to CASSLVGQGITNEQFF. This sequence joins TRBV9 and TRBJ2-1, with 8 bases that match TRBD1. The CDR3 length is 16 residues. V dropped 4 bases and J dropped 6; count of bases not matched to a gene: 12. Germline CDR1 is SGDLS and CDR2 is YYNGEE.

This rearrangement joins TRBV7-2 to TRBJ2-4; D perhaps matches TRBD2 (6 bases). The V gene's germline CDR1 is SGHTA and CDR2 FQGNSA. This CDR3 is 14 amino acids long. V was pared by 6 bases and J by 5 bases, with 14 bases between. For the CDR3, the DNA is TGTGCCAGCAGGGGATATAGCGGTGAAAACATTCAGTACTTC. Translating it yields CASRGYSGENIQYF.

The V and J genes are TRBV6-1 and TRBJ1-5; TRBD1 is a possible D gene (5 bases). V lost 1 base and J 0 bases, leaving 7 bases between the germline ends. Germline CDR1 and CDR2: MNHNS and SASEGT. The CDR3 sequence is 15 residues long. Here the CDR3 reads CASSEGTLSNQPQHF. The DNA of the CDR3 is TGTGCCAGCAGTGAAGGGACACTTAGCAATCAGCCCCAGCATTTT.

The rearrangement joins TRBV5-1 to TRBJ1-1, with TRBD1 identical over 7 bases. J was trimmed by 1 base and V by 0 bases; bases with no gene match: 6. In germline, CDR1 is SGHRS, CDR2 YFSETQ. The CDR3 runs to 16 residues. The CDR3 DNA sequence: TGCGCCAGCAGCTTGGATGGACAGGCTAAGAACACTGAAGCTTTCTTT. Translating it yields CASSLDGQAKNTEAFF.

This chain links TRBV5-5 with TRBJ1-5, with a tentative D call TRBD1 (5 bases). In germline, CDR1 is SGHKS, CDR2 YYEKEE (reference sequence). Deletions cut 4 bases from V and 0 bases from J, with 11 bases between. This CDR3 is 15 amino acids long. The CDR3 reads CASSRWGDSNQPQHF. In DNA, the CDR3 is TGTGCCAGCAGCCGATGGGGGGATAGCAATCAGCCCCAGCATTTT.

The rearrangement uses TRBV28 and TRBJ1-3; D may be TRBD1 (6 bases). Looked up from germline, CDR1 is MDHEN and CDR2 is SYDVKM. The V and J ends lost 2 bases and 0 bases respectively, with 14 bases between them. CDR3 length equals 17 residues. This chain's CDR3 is CASSLADRAYSGNTIYF. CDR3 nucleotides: TGTGCCAGCAGTTTAGCGGACAGAGCCTACTCTGGAAACACCATATATTTT.

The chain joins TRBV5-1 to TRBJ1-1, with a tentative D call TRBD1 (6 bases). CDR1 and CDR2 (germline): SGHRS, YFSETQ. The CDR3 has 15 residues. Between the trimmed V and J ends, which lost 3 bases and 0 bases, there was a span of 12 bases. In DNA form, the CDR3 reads TGCGCCAGCAGCTCACAGGGACCTATGAACACTGAAGCTTTCTTT. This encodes CASSSQGPMNTEAFF.

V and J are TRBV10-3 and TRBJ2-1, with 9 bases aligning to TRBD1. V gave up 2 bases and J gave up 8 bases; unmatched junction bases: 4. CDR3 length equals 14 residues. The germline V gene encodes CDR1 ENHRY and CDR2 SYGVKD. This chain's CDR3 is CAISEPGQGYEQFF. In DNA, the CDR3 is TGTGCCATCAGTGAGCCGGGACAGGGATATGAGCAGTTCTTC.

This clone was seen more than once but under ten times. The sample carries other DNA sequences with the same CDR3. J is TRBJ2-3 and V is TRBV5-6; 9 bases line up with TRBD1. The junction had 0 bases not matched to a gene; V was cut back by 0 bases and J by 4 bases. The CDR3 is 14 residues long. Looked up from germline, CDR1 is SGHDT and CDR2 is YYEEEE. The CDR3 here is CASSLGQGADTQYF. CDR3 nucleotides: TGTGCCAGCAGCTTGGGACAGGGGGCAGATACGCAGTATTTT.

In nucleotides, the CDR3 is TGTGCCAGCAGCTTAGGGGGCGGGAGGGCCCAGTCGGAGACCCAGTACTTC. It codes for CASSLGGGRAQSETQYF. The chain couples TRBV7-6 to TRBJ2-5; 9 nucleotides agree with TRBD2. There are 17 residues in the CDR3. Per germline, CDR1 SGHVS and CDR2 FNYEAQ. After removal of 1 base from V and 5 bases from J, the junction contained 11 bases not matched to a gene.

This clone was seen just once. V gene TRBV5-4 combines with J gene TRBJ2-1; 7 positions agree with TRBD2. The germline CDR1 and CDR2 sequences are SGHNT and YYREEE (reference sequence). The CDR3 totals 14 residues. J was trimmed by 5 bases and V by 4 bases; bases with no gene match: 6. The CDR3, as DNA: TGTGCCAGCAGCGTTCGACTAGCTCACAATGAGCAGTTCTTC. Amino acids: CASSVRLAHNEQFF.

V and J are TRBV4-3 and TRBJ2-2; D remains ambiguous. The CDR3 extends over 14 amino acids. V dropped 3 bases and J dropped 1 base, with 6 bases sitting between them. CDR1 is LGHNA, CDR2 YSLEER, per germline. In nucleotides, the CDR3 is TGCGCCAGCAGCCACCGCAGGAACACCGGGGAGCTGTTTTTT. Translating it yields CASSHRRNTGELFF.